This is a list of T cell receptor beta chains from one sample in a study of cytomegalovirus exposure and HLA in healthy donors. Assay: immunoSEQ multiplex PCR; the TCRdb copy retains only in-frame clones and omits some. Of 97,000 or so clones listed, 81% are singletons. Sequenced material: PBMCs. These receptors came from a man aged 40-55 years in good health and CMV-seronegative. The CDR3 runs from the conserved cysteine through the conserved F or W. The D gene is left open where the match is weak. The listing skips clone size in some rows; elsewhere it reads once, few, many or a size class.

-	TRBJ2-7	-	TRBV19	TGTGCCAGTGCCGATACAAGTCTCCACGAGCAGTACTTC	CASADTSLHEQYF
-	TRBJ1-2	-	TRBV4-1	TGCGCCAGCAGCTCTTCCCGACTTCCTTATGGCTACACCTTC	CASSSSRLPYGYTF
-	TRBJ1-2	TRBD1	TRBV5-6	TGTGCCAGCAGCAAAGACAGGGGGCATCACTATGGCTACACCTTC	CASSKDRGHHYGYTF
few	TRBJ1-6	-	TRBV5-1	TGCGCCAGCAGCTTGGGGAGGAAAGCTTCACCCCTCCACTTT	CASSLGRKASPLHF
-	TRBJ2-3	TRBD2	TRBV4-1	TGCGCCAGCAGCCAAGATGGGGGCGAGGTAGCGGGGGGGAACCTAAGAGATACGCAGTATTTT	CASSQDGGEVAGGNLRDTQYF
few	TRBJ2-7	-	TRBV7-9	TGTGCCAGCAGCTCGACAGTCGGTCACTTTAACGAGCAGTACTTC	CASSSTVGHFNEQYF
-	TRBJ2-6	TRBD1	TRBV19	TGTGCCAGTAGGTCCGGGACAGAAACTCCTCGGGACCACGTCCTGACTTTC	CASRSGTETPRDHVLTF
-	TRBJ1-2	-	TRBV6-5	TGTGCCAGCATCATCCCTGAGATGTATGGCTACACCTTC	CASIIPEMYGYTF
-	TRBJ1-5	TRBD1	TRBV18	TGTGCCAGCTCACCAGGACAGGGTAACAATCAGCCCCAGCATTTT	CASSPGQGNNQPQHF
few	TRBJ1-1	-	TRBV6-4	TGTGCCAGCAGCCCCGAAGGGGGCACTGAAGCTTTCTTT	CASSPEGGTEAFF
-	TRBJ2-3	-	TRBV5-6	TGTGCCAGCAGCTTTCGCGACAGGCTATACACAGATACGCAGTATTTT	CASSFRDRLYTDTQYF
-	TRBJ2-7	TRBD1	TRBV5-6	TGTGCCAGCAGCACCGCGGGACAGGGGTTGACCTACGAGCAGTACTTC	CASSTAGQGLTYEQYF
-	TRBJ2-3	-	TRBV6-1	TGTGCCAGCAGTGTGGAGGGGGCGGGTGCAGATACGCAGTATTTT	CASSVEGAGADTQYF
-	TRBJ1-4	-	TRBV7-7	TGTGCCAGCAGCGGATCTGCCCGGGGTAATGAAAAACTGTTTTTT	CASSGSARGNEKLFF
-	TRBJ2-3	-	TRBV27	TGTGCCAGCAGCCTACGACAAGGGGGAGATACGCAGTATTTT	CASSLRQGGDTQYF